This is a list of T cell receptor beta chains from one sample in a study of cytomegalovirus exposure and HLA in healthy donors. The method was immunoSEQ multiplex PCR; TCRdb's version includes in-frame clones alone and lacks a portion of them. The data hold fewer than 140,000 clones, with 60% to 80% observed a single time. Sequenced input: PBMCs. The receptor set was obtained from a female donor in good health and CMV-seronegative. CDR3s include the opening cysteine and the closing phenylalanine or tryptophan. Each record gives: clone size, D gene, J gene, V gene, CDR3 DNA, CDR3 protein. The D gene is left open where the match is weak. Clone size appears in some rows only: once, few, many, or a class for an expanded clone.

clone size: .; D gene: TRBD2; J gene: TRBJ2-5; V gene: TRBV7-2; CDR3 DNA: TGTGCCAGCAGCGTAACTAGCGGGAGGGCCTCTGGGGAGACCCAGTACTTC; CDR3 protein: CASSVTSGRASGETQYF
clone size: .; D gene: TRBD2; J gene: TRBJ2-5; V gene: TRBV7-8; CDR3 DNA: TGTGCCAGCAGCTTAGTACCGGGACTACCGATGGAGACCCAGTACTTC; CDR3 protein: CASSLVPGLPMETQYF
clone size: .; D gene: TRBD1; J gene: TRBJ1-3; V gene: TRBV29-1; CDR3 DNA: TGCAGCGGACAGGGGATCGACTCTGGAAACACCATATATTTT; CDR3 protein: CSGQGIDSGNTIYF
clone size: .; D gene: .; J gene: TRBJ1-4; V gene: TRBV29-1; CDR3 DNA: TGCCGGGGGGACACAACTAATGAAAAACTGTTTTTT; CDR3 protein: CRGDTTNEKLFF
clone size: .; D gene: TRBD1; J gene: TRBJ2-7; V gene: TRBV5-1; CDR3 DNA: TGCGCCAGCAGCCCTTCCGGGACAGTTTCCTACGAGCAGTACTTC; CDR3 protein: CASSPSGTVSYEQYF
clone size: .; D gene: .; J gene: TRBJ1-2; V gene: TRBV7-9; CDR3 DNA: TGTGCCAGCACTTCGGGAGGGGTGTTGGGCTACACCTTC; CDR3 protein: CASTSGGVLGYTF
clone size: .; D gene: TRBD1; J gene: TRBJ2-7; V gene: TRBV28; CDR3 DNA: TGTGCCAGCAGTTCGGGACAGATGTTAGGGATATACGAGCAGTACTTC; CDR3 protein: CASSSGQMLGIYEQYF
clone size: few; D gene: TRBD1; J gene: TRBJ1-5; V gene: TRBV27; CDR3 DNA: TGTGCCAGCAGTTTAACAGGGGGAACTAATCAGCCCCAGCATTTT; CDR3 protein: CASSLTGGTNQPQHF
clone size: few; D gene: TRBD1; J gene: TRBJ2-1; V gene: TRBV7-8; CDR3 DNA: TGTGCCAGCAGCTTAAGGGACAGGAGCTCCTACAATGAGCAGTTCTTC; CDR3 protein: CASSLRDRSSYNEQFF
clone size: .; D gene: TRBD1; J gene: TRBJ2-6; V gene: TRBV29-1; CDR3 DNA: TGCAGCGCCGCGACAGGGCAGCCTGGGGCCAACGTCCTGACTTTC; CDR3 protein: CSAATGQPGANVLTF
clone size: .; D gene: .; J gene: TRBJ1-1; V gene: TRBV13; CDR3 DNA: TGTGCCAGCAGCTTAGTGGGGAGGGTTGAAGCTTTCTTT; CDR3 protein: CASSLVGRVEAFF
clone size: once; D gene: .; J gene: TRBJ1-2; V gene: TRBV7-3; CDR3 DNA: TGTGCCAGCAGCTCGCGGATGGGCTATGGCTACACCTTC; CDR3 protein: CASSSRMGYGYTF
clone size: .; D gene: .; J gene: TRBJ2-5; V gene: TRBV4-2; CDR3 DNA: TGTGCCAGCAGTCAAGGAACAAGGGGGACCCAGTACTTC; CDR3 protein: CASSQGTRGTQYF
clone size: .; D gene: .; J gene: TRBJ2-7; V gene: TRBV14; CDR3 DNA: TGTGCCAGCAGCCCCCAGGGCCTCCCCTACGAGCAGTACTTC; CDR3 protein: CASSPQGLPYEQYF
clone size: .; D gene: TRBD2; J gene: TRBJ2-3; V gene: TRBV10-2; CDR3 DNA: TGCGCCAGCATCGGGGGGTGGACAGATACGCAGTATTTT; CDR3 protein: CASIGGWTDTQYF
clone size: once; D gene: TRBD1; J gene: TRBJ1-1; V gene: TRBV19; CDR3 DNA: TGTGCCAGTAGTACCGAGGGGGCGCGAACCCTTGAAGCTTTCTTT; CDR3 protein: CASSTEGARTLEAFF
clone size: .; D gene: .; J gene: TRBJ2-5; V gene: TRBV15; CDR3 DNA: TGTGCCACCAGGGATGCCGACCTAGGGACCCAGTACTTC; CDR3 protein: CATRDADLGTQYF
clone size: .; D gene: TRBD1; J gene: TRBJ2-7; V gene: TRBV19; CDR3 DNA: TGTGCCAGTAGCGAACAGGGGCTAGGGGAGCAGTACTTC; CDR3 protein: CASSEQGLGEQYF
clone size: .; D gene: TRBD1; J gene: TRBJ1-1; V gene: TRBV16; CDR3 DNA: TGTGCCAGCAGCCACTACTTGGACAGGGAGGGGGATACTGAAGCTTTCTTT; CDR3 protein: CASSHYLDREGDTEAFF
clone size: .; D gene: .; J gene: TRBJ2-2; V gene: TRBV9; CDR3 DNA: TGTGCCAGCAGCGGTAGTTTGAGGCGCCAGACCGGGGAGCTGTTTTTT; CDR3 protein: CASSGSLRRQTGELFF
clone size: .; D gene: TRBD1; J gene: TRBJ2-1; V gene: TRBV7-6; CDR3 DNA: TGTGCCAGCAGCCGGGACAGTTTAAGTAATGAGCAGTTCTTC; CDR3 protein: CASSRDSLSNEQFF
clone size: .; D gene: TRBD1; J gene: TRBJ1-5; V gene: TRBV28; CDR3 DNA: TGTGCCAGCAGGATGGGACAGCGTAGCAATCAGCCCCAGCATTTT; CDR3 protein: CASRMGQRSNQPQHF
clone size: .; D gene: TRBD2; J gene: TRBJ2-1; V gene: TRBV4-1; CDR3 DNA: TGCGCCAGCAGCCCCGCCCTGCGGGAGGCTTATGAGCAGTTCTTC; CDR3 protein: CASSPALREAYEQFF
clone size: .; D gene: .; J gene: TRBJ2-7; V gene: TRBV1; CDR3 DNA: TGCACCAGCAGCCAAGTGCTTTCCCGGGACAGGGACGAGCAGTACTTC; CDR3 protein: CTSSQVLSRDRDEQYF
clone size: .; D gene: .; J gene: TRBJ1-4; V gene: TRBV11-2; CDR3 DNA: TGTGCCAGCAGCTCGGACACCTGGGGTGAAAAACTGTTTTTT; CDR3 protein: CASSSDTWGEKLFF
clone size: .; D gene: .; J gene: TRBJ1-2; V gene: TRBV6-5; CDR3 DNA: TGTGCCAGCAGCCTCCAGGGGCGCGGCTACACCTTC; CDR3 protein: CASSLQGRGYTF
clone size: .; D gene: .; J gene: TRBJ2-7; V gene: TRBV11-3; CDR3 DNA: TGTGCCAGCAGTCCCCGGCGGAACTCCTACGAGCAGTACTTC; CDR3 protein: CASSPRRNSYEQYF
clone size: .; D gene: TRBD1; J gene: TRBJ2-7; V gene: TRBV4-1; CDR3 DNA: TGCGCCAGCAGCCAAGGGGACAGGGGCCCCTCCTACGAGCAGTACTTC; CDR3 protein: CASSQGDRGPSYEQYF
clone size: many; D gene: .; J gene: TRBJ2-6; V gene: TRBV29-1; CDR3 DNA: TGCAGCGCTCAATTGGACATTGGGTCTGGGGCCAACGTCCTGACTTTC; CDR3 protein: CSAQLDIGSGANVLTF
clone size: few; D gene: TRBD1; J gene: TRBJ1-4; V gene: TRBV5-4; CDR3 DNA: TGTGCCAGCAGCGTGAACAGGGGAGTTCCTAATGAAAAACTGTTTTTT; CDR3 protein: CASSVNRGVPNEKLFF
clone size: .; D gene: .; J gene: TRBJ2-2; V gene: TRBV6-5; CDR3 DNA: TGTGCCAGCAGTTACAGGGCTGGGGGGACCGGGGAGCTGTTTTTT; CDR3 protein: CASSYRAGGTGELFF
clone size: .; D gene: TRBD2; J gene: TRBJ2-5; V gene: TRBV5-5; CDR3 DNA: TGTGCCAGCAGCCTCCTAGCGGGAGCGGGAGGAGAGACCCAGTACTTC; CDR3 protein: CASSLLAGAGGETQYF
clone size: .; D gene: TRBD2; J gene: TRBJ2-7; V gene: TRBV27; CDR3 DNA: TGTGCCAGCAGGGGGGGGCGGCTAGCGGGTGAGCAGTACTTC; CDR3 protein: CASRGGRLAGEQYF
clone size: .; D gene: TRBD2; J gene: TRBJ2-7; V gene: TRBV15; CDR3 DNA: TGTGCCACCAGCAGAGAAGAGCGGGGCCCCTACGAGCAGTACTTC; CDR3 protein: CATSREERGPYEQYF
clone size: .; D gene: TRBD2; J gene: TRBJ2-3; V gene: TRBV6-5; CDR3 DNA: TGTGCCAGCAGTTACTCGGAACTAGCGAGGGATACGCAGTATTTT; CDR3 protein: CASSYSELARDTQYF
clone size: .; D gene: TRBD1; J gene: TRBJ1-2; V gene: TRBV5-1; CDR3 DNA: TGCGCCAGCAGCTTGGGGATTTGGCGACAGGGAAATGGCTACACCTTC; CDR3 protein: CASSLGIWRQGNGYTF
clone size: once; D gene: TRBD2; J gene: TRBJ2-1; V gene: TRBV5-4; CDR3 DNA: TGTGCCAGCACCCCTGTGAGTAGCGGGAGAGACAATGAGCAGTTCTTC; CDR3 protein: CASTPVSSGRDNEQFF
clone size: few; D gene: .; J gene: TRBJ2-6; V gene: TRBV7-6; CDR3 DNA: TGTGCCAGCAGCCCCTCCGGGGCCAACGTCCTGACTTTC; CDR3 protein: CASSPSGANVLTF
clone size: .; D gene: TRBD1; J gene: TRBJ1-4; V gene: TRBV28; CDR3 DNA: TGTGCCAGCAGTCCCCCAAGACAGGGAAGGGGACGAGATGAAAAACTGTTTTTT; CDR3 protein: CASSPPRQGRGRDEKLFF
clone size: .; D gene: .; J gene: TRBJ1-4; V gene: TRBV28; CDR3 DNA: TGTGCCAGCAGAGAAGGGGGAAATGAAAAACTGTTTTTT; CDR3 protein: CASREGGNEKLFF
clone size: .; D gene: .; J gene: TRBJ2-2; V gene: TRBV28; CDR3 DNA: TGTGCCAGCAGTCTCCCCGGGGAGCTGTTTTTT; CDR3 protein: CASSLPGELFF
clone size: .; D gene: TRBD1; J gene: TRBJ1-5; V gene: TRBV12-5; CDR3 DNA: TGTGCTAGTGGTTATGGACAGGGGGCAGGTCAGCCCCAGCATTTT; CDR3 protein: CASGYGQGAGQPQHF
clone size: .; D gene: TRBD2; J gene: TRBJ2-7; V gene: TRBV15; CDR3 DNA: TGTGCCACCAGCAGAGGCCTAGCGGCCTACGAGCAGTACTTC; CDR3 protein: CATSRGLAAYEQYF
clone size: .; D gene: TRBD1; J gene: TRBJ1-2; V gene: TRBV7-2; CDR3 DNA: TGTGCCAGCGTCGGGACAGGCAATGTCTATGGCTACACCTTC; CDR3 protein: CASVGTGNVYGYTF
clone size: few; D gene: TRBD2; J gene: TRBJ2-7; V gene: TRBV2; CDR3 DNA: TGTGCCAGTGCGGTGGGTGGACTAGCGGGAGATGGACGCTACGAGCAGTACTTC; CDR3 protein: CASAVGGLAGDGRYEQYF